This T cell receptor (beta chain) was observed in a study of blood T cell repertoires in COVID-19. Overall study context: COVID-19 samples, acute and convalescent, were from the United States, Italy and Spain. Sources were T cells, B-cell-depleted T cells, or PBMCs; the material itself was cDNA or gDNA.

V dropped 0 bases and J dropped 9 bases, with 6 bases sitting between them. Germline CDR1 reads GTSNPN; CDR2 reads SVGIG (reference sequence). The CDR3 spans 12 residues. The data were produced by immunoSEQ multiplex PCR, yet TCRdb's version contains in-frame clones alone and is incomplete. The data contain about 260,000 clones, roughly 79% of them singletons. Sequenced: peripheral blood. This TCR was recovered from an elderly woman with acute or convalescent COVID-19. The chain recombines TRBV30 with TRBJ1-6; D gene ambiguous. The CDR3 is CAWSVPGSPLHF. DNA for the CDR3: TGTGCCTGGAGTGTTCCGGGTTCACCCCTCCACTTT.